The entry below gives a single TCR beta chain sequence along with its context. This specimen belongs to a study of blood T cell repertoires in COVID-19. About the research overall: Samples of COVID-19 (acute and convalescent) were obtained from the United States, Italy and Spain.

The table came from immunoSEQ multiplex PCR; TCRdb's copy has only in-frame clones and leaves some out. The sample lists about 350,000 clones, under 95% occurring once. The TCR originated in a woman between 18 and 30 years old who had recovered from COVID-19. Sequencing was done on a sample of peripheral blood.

The CDR3 nucleotides read TGTGCCAGCAGCTTGCGTCTTTTGGGAGAGGACACCTTC. The encoded protein is CASSLRLLGEDTF. J is TRBJ1-2 and V is TRBV5-5, with D hard to call. The CDR3 loop spans 13 amino acids. The germline V gene has CDR1 SGHKS and CDR2 YYEKEE (reference sequence). The V and J ends lost 1 base and 12 bases respectively, with 16 bases between them.